This passage covers 6 T cell receptor beta chains from one sample sequenced in a study of blood T cell repertoires in COVID-19. Measured with immunoSEQ multiplex PCR; TCRdb has only the in-frame clones, and not every one. Here the sample spans 95,000 to 150,000 clones, roughly 84% being singletons. Material for sequencing was PBMCs or T cells enriched from blood (not recorded which). The receptor set was obtained from a woman younger than 45 who had recovered from COVID-19.

This clone was picked up one time. The genes are TRBV7-2 and TRBJ1-1; the D is unclear. Germline V gene data show CDR1 as SGHTA and CDR2 as FQGNSA. CDR3 length: 14 residues. The V end was cut by 1 base, the J end by 1 base, with 7 bases between. In DNA, the CDR3 is TGTGCCAGCAGCTTAGTTTCGGGGAACACTGAAGCTTTCTTT. Translated, it gives CASSLVSGNTEAFF.

V and J are TRBV11-2 and TRBJ2-7; 9 positions match TRBD2. Germline loops: CDR1 SGHAT, CDR2 FQNNGV. The CDR3 spans 18 residues. V lost 0 bases and J lost 5; bases outside the gene matches: 14. The CDR3 sequence is CASSLDGLAGIPGNEQYF. In DNA, the CDR3 is TGTGCCAGCAGCTTAGACGGGCTAGCGGGAATCCCCGGGAACGAGCAGTACTTC.

This clone was detected once. The V call is TRBV5-1, the J call TRBJ1-3; 9 bases line up with TRBD1. The trim removed 0 bases at V and 2 bases at J, leaving 3 bases unmatched. Germline CDR1 and CDR2: SGHRS and YFSETQ. The length of the CDR3 is 16 residues. The CDR3 DNA is TGCGCCAGCAGCTTGGGAGGGACAGGGACTGGAAACACCATATATTTT. Amino acid sequence: CASSLGGTGTGNTIYF.

This chain uses TRBV24-1 with TRBJ2-1, with a weak D call TRBD1 (6 bases). CDR1 is KGHDR, CDR2 SFDVKD, per germline. The CDR3 sequence is 13 residues long. V was pared by 9 bases and J by 9 bases, with 17 bases between. The CDR3: CATPRDTRGEQFF. CDR3 DNA: TGTGCCACCCCAAGGGACACCCGGGGTGAGCAGTTCTTC.

J is TRBJ2-3 and V is TRBV15; D possibly corresponds to TRBD1 (5 bases). CDR1 and CDR2 from the germline V gene are LNHNV and YYDKDF (reference sequence). The CDR3 runs to 14 residues. The V gene lost 4 bases and the J gene lost 2 bases, with 10 bases spanning the gap. CDR3 in DNA: TGTGCCACCAGCATGGGCAGGGACACAGATACGCAGTATTTT. This translates into CATSMGRDTDTQYF.

The V gene is TRBV10-3, the J gene TRBJ2-3; 7 bases line up with TRBD1. The junction had 6 bases not matched to a gene; V was cut back by 5 bases and J by 1 base. The CDR3 sequence is 15 residues long. Germline lookup yields CDR1 ENHRY and CDR2 SYGVKD. CDR3: CAISTDRDGTDTQYF. DNA for the CDR3: TGTGCCATCAGTACTGACAGGGACGGCACAGATACGCAGTATTTT.